Shown below are 4 T cell receptor beta chains from a single sample sequenced in a study of T cell changes during pregnancy in multiple sclerosis. Profiled with immunoSEQ multiplex PCR; TCRdb holds only in-frame clones, not every one. The sample yields 25,000 to 35,000 clones, about 91% seen once. The sequenced sample was CD8+ T cells from peripheral blood mononuclear cells, obtained in the first trimester of pregnancy. Every receptor here comes from a female donor with multiple sclerosis, enrolled in a pregnancy study.

The V call is TRBV4-2, the J call TRBJ2-1; TRBD2 is a possible D gene (6 bases). The CDR3 has 16 amino acids. Germline lookup yields CDR1 LGHNA and CDR2 YNFKEQ. With 0 bases removed from V and 4 bases from J, the gap between germline ends came to 13 bases. This CDR3 is CASSQDLIRGYNEQFF. Here the CDR3 DNA reads TGTGCCAGCAGCCAAGATCTTATCCGGGGGTACAATGAGCAGTTCTTC.

CDR3 nucleotides: TGTGCCATCAGTGAGTCGGACGCGGGCACCTACGAGCAGTACTTC. As protein: CAISESDAGTYEQYF. This rearrangement joins TRBV10-3 to TRBJ2-7, with D possibly matching TRBD2 (5 bases). The CDR3 is 15 residues long. Germline V gene data show CDR1 as ENHRY and CDR2 as SYGVKD. V dropped 0 bases and J dropped 2 bases, with 11 bases sitting between them.

The DNA for the CDR3 is TGTGCCAGCAGTCACAGGGTACTGAACGAGCAGTACTTC. This sequence encodes CASSHRVLNEQYF. The rearrangement links TRBV6-1 to TRBJ2-7; maybe TRBD1 (6 bases). Trimming pared 5 bases from V and 5 bases from J, leaving 13 bases between. This CDR3 is built from 13 residues. CDR1 and CDR2 (germline): MNHNS, SASEGT.

The chain joins TRBV7-3 to TRBJ2-2; the D gene is possibly TRBD2 (5 bases). Germline CDR1 SGHTA, CDR2 FQGTGA. The CDR3 length is 14 residues. V gave up 1 base and J gave up 6 bases, with 9 bases separating them. This CDR3 reads CASSLNSVAGELFF. In nucleotides, the CDR3 is TGTGCCAGCAGCTTAAATAGCGTTGCCGGGGAGCTGTTTTTT.